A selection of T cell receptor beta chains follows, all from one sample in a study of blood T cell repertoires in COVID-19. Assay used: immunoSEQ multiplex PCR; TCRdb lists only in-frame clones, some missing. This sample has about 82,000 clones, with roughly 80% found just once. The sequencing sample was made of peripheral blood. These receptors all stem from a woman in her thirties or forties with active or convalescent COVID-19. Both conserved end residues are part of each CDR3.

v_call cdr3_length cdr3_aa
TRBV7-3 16 CASSLYRGGSSNEQFF
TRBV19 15 CASSAAQGFYNEQFF
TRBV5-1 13 CASSLAGLGKLFF
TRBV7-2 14 CASSLRGRDTEAFF
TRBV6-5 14 CATGLDSQFEKLFF
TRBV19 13 CASTTGVNYGYTF
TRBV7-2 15 CASSPRTGLNEKLFF
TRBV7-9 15 CASSPRLAGVETQYF
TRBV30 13 CAWSNQGARGYTF
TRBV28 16 CASSLQGPSSGNTIYF
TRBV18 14 CASGADLGFYGYTF
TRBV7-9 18 CASSPRDRGNSNTGELFF
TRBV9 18 CASSVGSGGPTTYNEQFF
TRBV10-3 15 CAISESQPGAETQYF
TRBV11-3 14 CASNTGRTTGELFF
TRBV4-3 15 CASSRSGNRYEKLFF
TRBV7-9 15 CASSYDRGPPYEQYF
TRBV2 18 CASSESAREAVTNEKLFF
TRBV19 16 CASSIRQVISNQPQHF
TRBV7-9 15 CASSPRDTHNSPLHF
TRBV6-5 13 CASSWYRDTEAFF
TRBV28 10 CASSFREAFF
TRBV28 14 CASSLGALENEQFF
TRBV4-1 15 CASSRGDRDTGELFF